This T cell receptor beta chain was recovered during a study of cytomegalovirus exposure and HLA in healthy donors (dated by TCRdb to about 2017). With respect to the entire study: An earlier analysis of several hundred of the donors reported roughly 300 Gb of sequence data and 100 million to 120 million unique TCR beta sequences obtained from approximately 180 million T cells. A separate validation cohort of approximately 130 different subjects was used in addition to the approximately 610-subject first cohort. The number of donors typed differed by locus, with roughly 620-630 for A, B, C, DRB1 and DQB1, over 500 for DQA1, 600 to 610 for DPA1, and around 450 for DPB1. HLA typing included class I and class II loci at four-digit resolution. Rather than drawing on any new phenotypic data, the later analysis identified candidate immune exposures from TCR beta sequences and the way those sequences occurred across donors. To predict cytomegalovirus infection status, the study combined high-throughput TCR immunosequencing, statistical association of individual TCRs with disease status, and machine learning. A few DR-DQ haplotypes were treated as single units for association and clustering because of strong linkage in the cohort. All discovery cohort repertoires had been generated using a single sequencing platform. Among 398 genotyped donors of the cohort, an average of approximately 230,000 unique TCR beta nucleotide sequences were sequenced per donor, around a sixth of them non-productive. The T cell repertoires of under 700 subjects were profiled by immunosequencing and related to cytomegalovirus serostatus. About 300 gigabases of sequencing data and around 80 million unique TCR sequences made up an early release that covered roughly 670 HLA-typed donors. To decide whether each TCR beta V gene segment behaved as functional or pseudogenic, an earlier analysis of over 500 of the donors relied on high-throughput TCR beta sequencing. A later analysis re-analyzed previously published TCR beta repertoires from hundreds of donors and added high-resolution HLA genotyping to study TCR occurrence patterns. The aim of the study was to test whether cataloging public T cell receptors could identify signatures of past pathogen exposure. Donor age, sex, ethnicity and CMV serostatus were collected together with the repertoire data. A later genetic analysis took genome-wide SNP genotypes for about 65% of the 666 donors and used that subset as a discovery cohort. The genetic ancestry cluster associated with self-reported Caucasian donors included approximately 85% of the roughly 400 genotyped donors. What the study reported, not specific to this receptor: Roughly uniform sequencing depth across donors was assumed in presence/absence analyses, although this assumption may not hold. According to a later analysis, most CMV-associated TCR beta chains appeared to be HLA-restricted, and the HLA associations seemed to be driven largely by CMV exposure. Immune exposure information for the cohort was limited to CMV serostatus. A few of the identified cytomegalovirus-associated TCR beta chains were confirmed in vitro to be specific for cytomegalovirus antigens. A group of highly shared sequence variants was considered likely to be a technical artifact of the sequencing pipeline. A total of 150 to 200 TCR beta chains were listed by the study as associated with cytomegalovirus. Across donors, most TCR sequences were observed very rarely, whereas some public TCRs were present in many individuals. Linkage disequilibrium might explain the correlated functional status among segregating V segments, but an unknown experimental factor could not be excluded. Because HLA typing was missing for some donors at each locus, association tests included only the typed subset. In a later analysis, HLA-associated TCR beta chains showed more clonal expansion and lower generation probabilities than non-associated chains that were equally common. Cytomegalovirus status was reported to be diagnosed by the classifier with high specificity and sensitivity in both the original and validation cohorts. In a later genetic analysis, fewer N-insertions in productive TCRs were reported among donors in an Asian-associated ancestry cluster than the roughly 640-donor mean. In a later analysis, around 17,000 TCR beta sequences were associated with specific HLA alleles at a false discovery rate of 0.05. Strong co-occurrence of HLA alleles, especially DR and DQ, made assigning TCR associations to individual alleles difficult. A later genetic analysis associated a missense DCLRE1C variant with V-gene and J-gene trimming of TCR beta chains, and an independent cohort replicated the association. In a later analysis, TCR association rates were found to vary across HLA loci, with the most associated TCRs seen for DRB1 alleles and the fewest for HLA-C alleles. In this cohort, only TCR beta chains were sequenced, and detectable features were limited by the absence of alpha or paired-chain data. The 87-base-pair reads could not distinguish some IMGT-functional V segments, including TRBV6-2 and TRBV6-3, so those segments were excluded. In an earlier analysis of some 500 of the donors, most TCR beta V segments were observed in productive rearrangements about 90% or about 30% of the time, broadly matching IMGT annotations. A further reported finding was that TCR beta sequences accurately predicted the HLA-A and HLA-B alleles for most subjects in the first cohort. Because counts were too low, 15 to 20 rarely observed V segments, including chromosome 9 orphons, were left out of the earlier analysis of approximately 500 of the donors. Several of the top co-occurrence clusters appeared to be linked to parvovirus B19, influenza, CMV and Epstein-Barr virus, according to a later analysis. It was suggested by the authors that the approach could potentially be generalized to other disease states and immunological phenotypes.

A remark on this clone: This receptor's antigen is unknown. Base-call qualities are not available, and no considerably larger clone is one nucleotide away.

In total, roughly 710 healthy bone marrow donors made up the cohort. At the time of sampling, every cohort member was nominally healthy, though immune exposures that went unrecorded were likely present. The donor was CMV seronegative and was included in the group of approximately 350 seronegative cohort members. A peripheral blood sample was provided by each donor, and peripheral blood mononuclear cells were used for TCR beta sequencing. Genomic DNA was extracted from the blood cell samples with the Qiagen DNeasy Blood Extraction Kit. Including the terminal cysteine and phenylalanine, the CDR3 comprises 15 residues. The read is trimmed to its CDR3 DNA, 45 bases read in frame from base 1. For this chain, trimming is 2 bases at the V end and 5 bases at the J end, and the number of junction bases without a gene match is 6. According to the germline V gene, CDR1 reads LGHNA and CDR2 reads YSLEER. The library was built by means of the immunoSEQ multiplex PCR assay. The multiplex PCR relied on a mix of 60 forward primers for TCR Vbeta segments and 13 reverse primers for TCR Jbeta segments. The CDR3 region of rearranged TCR beta genes was amplified from genomic DNA with a multiplex PCR assay. The Illumina HiSeq System was used to sequence the amplified TCR beta libraries as 87-base-pair reads. As for the authors' bioinformatics: In a later analysis, 70 million to 95 million unique TCR beta chains were counted across the approximately 640 repertoires, and roughly 10 million of these chains were shared by at least two donors. Raw reads were error-corrected and collapsed into unique sequences by a nearest-neighbor algorithm in which closely related sequences were merged to remove PCR and sequencing errors. V, D and J gene segments were assigned by aligning CDR3 sequences to IMGT reference sequences. For a sequence to be retained, at least a six-nucleotide match to both a V gene segment and a J gene segment was required. A rearrangement was called productive if the CDR3 had no stop codons and remained in frame with V and J, and every other rearrangement was called non-productive. Following IMGT convention, CDR3 was defined as the stretch from the second conserved V-encoded cysteine up to the conserved J-encoded phenylalanine. Sequences without an unambiguous match to a single V gene segment were excluded from the earlier analysis of 587 of the donors. In an earlier analysis of 450 to 750 of the donors, a V segment was called functional when productive rearrangements were above 56.7%, and segregating when the standard deviation between donors exceeded 5%. A statistical classification framework was developed to diagnose cytomegalovirus status using the catalog of TCR beta chain sequences. In a later analysis, V and J genes were assigned by comparing TCR nucleotide sequences against IMGT/GENE-DB human TR gene sequences. The TCRdist pipeline was used in a later analysis to assign CDR3 sequences and most-parsimonious VDJ recombination scenarios. In a later analysis, every TCR beta chain was defined by the combination of its CDR3 amino acid sequence and its V-gene family, and reads without a unique V-gene family were dropped. A later analysis removed 550 to 700 highly shared, low-generation-probability nucleotide sequences to deal with suspected cross-contamination and a sequencing artifact. In a later analysis, a clonal expansion index was calculated for each public chain from normalized within-repertoire ranks of inferred template counts. In a later analysis, generation probabilities were computed with a VDJ recombination model fitted to out-of-frame rearrangements, and the resulting probabilities were checked against IGoR. In a later analysis, hypergeometric tests were used to score TCR-TCR, TCR-HLA and TCR-CMV co-occurrence, with a repertoire-size bias correction applied to TCR pairs. To estimate false discovery rates, a later analysis permuted the HLA or CMV assignments 20 times. In a later analysis, co-occurring TCRs were grouped using DBSCAN, with TCRdist sequence similarity added in when clustering inside HLA-allele-positive subsets. Repertoires with fewer than 30,000 or more than 120,000 public chains were left out of co-occurrence clustering, as were five repertoires with anomalous nucleotide sharing. TCRdb obtained this table from immuneACCESS and retained in-frame rearrangements with V and J assigned. These tables miss some clones; where compared with another copy, unresolved V genes account for less than half of the shortfall, and the remainder is unexplained. The DNA was the basis for D and trimming; V, J and clone size are from that table. The sample table contains about 130,000 clones; only one count was recorded for about 86% of them. The leading ten clones occupy less than 5.5% of the sample.

This receptor chain uses TRBV4-3 and TRBJ2-1; the central 7 bases match TRBD2. The sample was PBMCs. This sequence originates from a woman under 40 in good health and CMV-seronegative. CDR3 sequence: CASSQRDYTNNEQFF. The nucleotide sequence reads as follows: TGCGCCAGCAGCCAAAGGGACTACACTAACAATGAGCAGTTCTTC.